These T cell receptor beta chains were read from a single sample in a study of T cell changes during pregnancy in multiple sclerosis. Repertoires were generated with immunoSEQ multiplex PCR, while TCRdb's copy carries only in-frame clones and drops some. The sample yields roughly 100,000 clones, about 91% seen once. Sequencing used peripheral blood, obtained after pregnancy. The receptor source for this set is a female donor with multiple sclerosis, enrolled in a pregnancy study. The CDR3 runs from the conserved cysteine through the conserved F or W. The order of the fields is CDR3 DNA, CDR3 protein, V gene, J gene, D gene, clone size. The D gene is left open where the match is weak. Expanded clones are given a class, and other clones once, few, many or no size at all.

DNA: TGTGCCAGCAGGAGAGACAGGGTGCCCTACAATGAGCAGTTCTTC
CDR3: CASRRDRVPYNEQFF
V: TRBV7-2
J: TRBJ2-1
D: TRBD1
size: -

DNA: TGCGCCAGCAGCCGGACAAGTGTTCTGAACACTGAAGCTTTCTTT
CDR3: CASSRTSVLNTEAFF
V: TRBV5-1
J: TRBJ1-1
D: -
size: -

DNA: TGTGCCTCCCGGGACAGGGAAGGAAGGAACACTGAAGCTTTCTTT
CDR3: CASRDREGRNTEAFF
V: TRBV4-2
J: TRBJ1-1
D: TRBD1
size: -

DNA: TGTGCCAGCAGCCCCCGGCGGTTTCAAGAGACCCAGTACTTC
CDR3: CASSPRRFQETQYF
V: TRBV9
J: TRBJ2-5
D: -
size: -

DNA: TGTGCCAGCAGTTACCCACCAGGGGGTAGAAGCACTGAAGCTTTCTTT
CDR3: CASSYPPGGRSTEAFF
V: TRBV6-5
J: TRBJ1-1
D: TRBD1
size: once

DNA: TGTGCCAGCAGCTCGACCCGACTAGCGGGAGATGAAGAGACCCAGTACTTC
CDR3: CASSSTRLAGDEETQYF
V: TRBV13
J: TRBJ2-5
D: TRBD2
size: -

DNA: TGCGCCAGCAGGGACTGGGGAAGGGAGAATGAAAAACTGTTTTTT
CDR3: CASRDWGRENEKLFF
V: TRBV10-1
J: TRBJ1-4
D: -
size: -

DNA: TGTGCCAGCAGCTCCCTCGGACAGCAGGAAGCTTTCTTT
CDR3: CASSSLGQQEAFF
V: TRBV7-3
J: TRBJ1-1
D: -
size: -

DNA: TGTGCCAGCAGCTTCCGAGACAGATCCGGCAATGAGCAGTTCTTC
CDR3: CASSFRDRSGNEQFF
V: TRBV5-6
J: TRBJ2-1
D: -
size: once

DNA: TGTGCCAGCAGCGTCGACAGGGGGCGCACCGGGGAGCTGTTTTTT
CDR3: CASSVDRGRTGELFF
V: TRBV5-5
J: TRBJ2-2
D: TRBD1
size: -

DNA: TGCGCCAGCAGCAATGACCATACCGGGACTAGCGGCCGAGGGTTGGTCTTC
CDR3: CASSNDHTGTSGRGLVF
V: TRBV4-1
J: TRBJ2-1
D: TRBD2
size: once

DNA: TGTGCCAGCAGTCTGGGACAGGGGGCGCCTGAGCAGTACTTC
CDR3: CASSLGQGAPEQYF
V: TRBV27
J: TRBJ2-7
D: TRBD1
size: -

DNA: TGTGCCAGCAGTTCCTCTCCGAACACTGAAGCTTTCTTT
CDR3: CASSSSPNTEAFF
V: TRBV28
J: TRBJ1-1
D: -
size: -

DNA: TGTGCCAGTAGTATAAGGGACAGTCGCTACAATGAGCAGTTCTTC
CDR3: CASSIRDSRYNEQFF
V: TRBV19
J: TRBJ2-1
D: TRBD1
size: few

DNA: TGTGCCAGCAGCCGCGGACTAGCGGGAGGGGGGGACATTCAGTACTTC
CDR3: CASSRGLAGGGDIQYF
V: TRBV5-4
J: TRBJ2-4
D: TRBD2
size: -

DNA: TGTGCCACCGGGGAGAGAAACACCATATATTTT
CDR3: CATGERNTIYF
V: TRBV27
J: TRBJ1-3
D: -
size: -

DNA: TGTGCCAGCAGCTCCGGACTAGCGGGGGGCGGATCCTACAATGAGCAGTTCTTC
CDR3: CASSSGLAGGGSYNEQFF
V: TRBV7-2
J: TRBJ2-1
D: TRBD2
size: -

DNA: TGTGCCAGCAGTGCCCTAGCGGGAGTATCGTACGAGCAGTACTTC
CDR3: CASSALAGVSYEQYF
V: TRBV28
J: TRBJ2-7
D: TRBD2
size: -

DNA: TGTGCCAGCAGCTCGCGGACAGTTGAAGCTTTCTTT
CDR3: CASSSRTVEAFF
V: TRBV7-9
J: TRBJ1-1
D: -
size: -

DNA: TGTGCCAGTAGGCCCACCGGGGGAAATCTGTTTTTT
CDR3: CASRPTGGNLFF
V: TRBV19
J: TRBJ1-4
D: -
size: -

DNA: TGTGCCAGTAGTACTCTCGGGGGTAACACTGAAGCTTTCTTT
CDR3: CASSTLGGNTEAFF
V: TRBV19
J: TRBJ1-1
D: -
size: -

DNA: TGTGCCAGCAGCCAAGTATTCAGCGGGACAGGGGGTTCGGACACTGAAGCTTTCTTT
CDR3: CASSQVFSGTGGSDTEAFF
V: TRBV14
J: TRBJ1-1
D: TRBD1
size: -

DNA: TGTGCCAGCAGTCCGGGACACCTCAACACTGAAGCTTTCTTT
CDR3: CASSPGHLNTEAFF
V: TRBV6-5
J: TRBJ1-1
D: -
size: -

DNA: TGTGCCAGCAGCCCTAGCGGCTACGAGCAGTACTTC
CDR3: CASSPSGYEQYF
V: TRBV7-9
J: TRBJ2-7
D: TRBD2
size: -

DNA: TGTGCCAGCAGACGAGACACTAACTATGGCTACACCTTC
CDR3: CASRRDTNYGYTF
V: TRBV7-9
J: TRBJ1-2
D: -
size: -

DNA: TGTGCCAGCAGTGCGAACACATTGAACACTGAAGCTTTCTTT
CDR3: CASSANTLNTEAFF
V: TRBV25-1
J: TRBJ1-1
D: -
size: -

DNA: TGTGCCAGCAGCTTAACTTCGTCGGGGTACACTGAAGCTTTCTTT
CDR3: CASSLTSSGYTEAFF
V: TRBV7-3
J: TRBJ1-1
D: -
size: -

DNA: TGTGCCAGCAGTTACAGGGGGCCGAACACCGGGGAGCTGTTTTTT
CDR3: CASSYRGPNTGELFF
V: TRBV2
J: TRBJ2-2
D: TRBD1
size: -

DNA: TGTGCCAGCAGGGAACAGAAAAACTATGGCTACACCTTC
CDR3: CASREQKNYGYTF
V: TRBV6-6
J: TRBJ1-2
D: -
size: -

DNA: TGCGCCAGCAGCTTGGGTCCCCTAGCGGGCTCCTACAATGAGCAGTTCTTC
CDR3: CASSLGPLAGSYNEQFF
V: TRBV5-1
J: TRBJ2-1
D: TRBD2
size: -

DNA: TGTGCCACCAGCAGTTTGGCAGGGGACAATCAGCCCCAGCATTTT
CDR3: CATSSLAGDNQPQHF
V: TRBV15
J: TRBJ1-5
D: -
size: -

DNA: TGTGCCAGCAGTTCCCCGACAGGCTTCTATCAGCCCCAGCATTTT
CDR3: CASSSPTGFYQPQHF
V: TRBV28
J: TRBJ1-5
D: -
size: -

DNA: TGTGCCAGCAGTCTGGGCAGCCCCTACGAGCAGTACTTC
CDR3: CASSLGSPYEQYF
V: TRBV27
J: TRBJ2-7
D: -
size: -

DNA: TGTGCCAGCAGCTTAGGTGCCGGTGCCCAGTTCTTC
CDR3: CASSLGAGAQFF
V: TRBV7-2
J: TRBJ2-1
D: -
size: -

DNA: TGTGCCAGCAGCTCCGGGACAGGGTGGAGGAGCTCCTACAATGAGCAGTTCTTC
CDR3: CASSSGTGWRSSYNEQFF
V: TRBV5-4
J: TRBJ2-1
D: TRBD1
size: -

DNA: TGTGCCAGCGACCCCCGAGTTGATGGCAGGCGCTTGCCCCAGTACTTC
CDR3: CASDPRVDGRRLPQYF
V: TRBV27
J: TRBJ2-5
D: -
size: once

DNA: TGTGCCAGCAGTCCCGGCCCCTTGAGGAATCAGCCCCAGCATTTT
CDR3: CASSPGPLRNQPQHF
V: TRBV6-5
J: TRBJ1-5
D: -
size: -

DNA: TGCGCCAGCAGCGTAAGGGTACAGGGCCTTCGAGGTCGATCGAACACTGAAGCTTTCTTT
CDR3: CASSVRVQGLRGRSNTEAFF
V: TRBV4-1
J: TRBJ1-1
D: -
size: -

DNA: TGTGTTACGGGACAGGGGTCCTACGAGCAGTACTTC
CDR3: CVTGQGSYEQYF
V: TRBV2
J: TRBJ2-7
D: TRBD1
size: -

DNA: TGTGCCAGCAGCTTAGCGCCGGGACAGGGCAGGGAGACCCAGTACTTC
CDR3: CASSLAPGQGRETQYF
V: TRBV7-9
J: TRBJ2-5
D: TRBD1
size: -

DNA: TGTGCCAGCAGTTTAGGTCTAGCGGGGATCGGGGAGCTGTTTTTT
CDR3: CASSLGLAGIGELFF
V: TRBV27
J: TRBJ2-2
D: TRBD2
size: -

DNA: TGTGCCACCAGCAGAGATGGGGGGGTAATGAACACTGAAGCTTTCTTT
CDR3: CATSRDGGVMNTEAFF
V: TRBV15
J: TRBJ1-1
D: -
size: -

DNA: TGTGCCAGCAGTTTCCAGAGGGTAGCTAACTATGGCTACACCTTC
CDR3: CASSFQRVANYGYTF
V: TRBV27
J: TRBJ1-2
D: -
size: once

DNA: TGTGCCAGCAGCTTTGGGCGGGGGGCTGAGACCCAGTACTTC
CDR3: CASSFGRGAETQYF
V: TRBV7-2
J: TRBJ2-5
D: TRBD2
size: -

DNA: TGTGCCAGCAGTGAAGCGCATCTAGGCAACTCTTTCTCCACCATATATTTT
CDR3: CASSEAHLGNSFSTIYF
V: TRBV6-1
J: TRBJ1-3
D: -
size: once